The 15 T cell receptor beta chains listed next were all sequenced from one sample in a study of early stage breast cancer tumors. Clones were read by immunoSEQ multiplex PCR, and TCRdb kept only the in-frame ones, dropping some. Seen here are 4,000 to 5,500 clones, almost 65% observed once, and the top ten hold almost 25%. Sequenced material: breast tumor tissue. These receptors came from a person aged 45 to 60 with breast cancer.

V gene TRBV7-9 combines with J gene TRBJ1-5; 12 nucleotides agree with TRBD1. The V and J ends lost 1 base and 5 bases, in that order; junction bases with no gene match: 0. CDR3 length: 15 amino acids. Per germline, CDR1 SEHNR and CDR2 FQNEAQ (reference sequence). CDR3 residues: CASSLGDRGHQPQHF. The CDR3 region has the DNA TGTGCCAGCAGCTTAGGGGACAGGGGGCATCAGCCCCAGCATTTT.

This chain joins TRBV5-4 and TRBJ2-7; TRBD2 matches at 9 bases. Looked up from germline, CDR1 is SGHNT and CDR2 is YYREEE (reference sequence). Trimming took 0 bases from V and 3 from J; bases not matched to a gene: 4. The CDR3 consists of 15 residues. This CDR3 reads CASSLGASGVYEQYF. CDR3 nucleotide sequence: TGTGCCAGCAGCTTGGGGGCTAGCGGGGTCTACGAGCAGTACTTC.

The genes are TRBV6-1 and TRBJ1-6; the D gene is possibly TRBD1 (6 bases). Germline assignment: CDR1 MNHNS and CDR2 SASEGT. V lost 2 bases to trimming and J lost 0 bases, with 8 bases between them. The CDR3 contains 16 residues. The CDR3 DNA reads TGTGCCAGCAGTGAACAGGACAGCTCCTATAATTCACCCCTCCACTTT. This codes for CASSEQDSSYNSPLHF.

The chain has TRBV7-6 and TRBJ2-3; tentative D call: TRBD1 (6 bases). Germline CDR1 is SGHVS and CDR2 is FNYEAQ. This CDR3 spans 14 amino acids. V gave up 2 bases and J gave up 0 bases, with 6 bases separating them. In DNA, the CDR3 is TGTGCCAGCAGCTTAAGGGGGAGCACAGATACGCAGTATTTT. It translates to CASSLRGSTDTQYF.

V is TRBV5-6 and J is TRBJ2-3; 9 bases agree with TRBD2. The CDR3 has 16 amino acids. Looked up from germline, CDR1 is SGHDT and CDR2 is YYEEEE. Trimming cost V 4 bases and J 0 bases; bases outside gene matches: 6. The CDR3 is CASSLRGGQSTDTQYF. DNA for the CDR3: TGTGCCAGCAGCCTGCGGGGGGGCCAGAGCACAGATACGCAGTATTTT.

This chain links TRBV19 with TRBJ2-7; D could derive from TRBD1 or TRBD2 (5 bases each). The CDR3 length is 13 residues. Between the trimmed V and J ends, which lost 3 bases and 6 bases, there was a span of 12 bases. The germline CDR1 and CDR2 sequences are LNHDA and SQIVND (reference sequence). CDR3 residues: CASSMGPLFEQYF. The CDR3 DNA reads TGTGCCAGTAGTATGGGACCTCTATTCGAGCAGTACTTC.

This clone was found once. The chain employs TRBV10-2 and TRBJ2-7, with 10 bases matching TRBD1. CDR1 WSHSY and CDR2 SAAADI come from the germline V gene. The V and J ends lost 7 bases and 5 bases, in that order; junction bases with no gene match: 5. The CDR3 is 13 residues long. The CDR3 here is CASTDRGGDEQYF. In DNA form, the CDR3 reads TGCGCCAGCACGGACAGGGGGGGGGACGAGCAGTACTTC.

The DNA for the CDR3 is TGTGCCACCAGCAGAGATCTTTCAGGGGGCGCGAATACGCAGTATTTT. This sequence encodes CATSRDLSGGANTQYF. The V gene is TRBV15, the J gene TRBJ2-3; 8 positions match TRBD1. V was clipped by 0 bases and J by 7 bases; unmatched bases: 9. In germline, CDR1 is LNHNV, CDR2 YYDKDF (reference sequence). The CDR3 spans 16 residues. The complete variable domain, with remaining parts taken from reference TRBV15 and TRBJ2-3, reads DAMVIQNPRYQVTQFGKPVTLSCSQTLNHNVMYWYQQKSSQAPKLLFHYYDKDFNNEADTPDNFQSRRPNTSFCFLDIRSPGLGDTAMYLCATSRDLSGGANTQYFGPGTRLTVL.

This chain uses TRBV5-4 with TRBJ2-1; 10 bases agree with TRBD2. The V gene's germline CDR1 is SGHNT and CDR2 YYREEE (reference sequence). The CDR3 is 15 amino acids. The V gene end was trimmed by 2 bases and the J gene end by 8 bases; junction bases not matched to a gene: 7. As DNA, the CDR3 is TGTGCCAGCAGCTTAGCGGGAGGGCCCTTGGATGAGCAGTTCTTC. This translates into CASSLAGGPLDEQFF. Full variable domain (missing parts from reference TRBV5-4 and TRBJ2-1): ETGVTQSPTHLIKTRGQQVTLRCSSQSGHNTVSWYQQALGQGPQFIFQYYREEENGRGNFPPRFSGLQFPNYSSELNVNALELDDSALYLCASSLAGGPLDEQFFGPGTRLTVL.

The V gene is TRBV4-3, the J gene TRBJ1-2; D is uncertain. V was trimmed by 0 bases and J by 3 bases, leaving 17 bases between them. The CDR3 is 17 amino acids. CDR1 and CDR2 (germline): LGHNA, YSLEER. The CDR3, as DNA: TGCGCCAGCAGCCAAGAGTTTAGTGACTGGGAATACTATGGCTACACCTTC. Protein sequence: CASSQEFSDWEYYGYTF.

V and J are TRBV4-3 and TRBJ2-7, with a possible D match to TRBD2 (6 bases). Trimming left V 0 bases short and J 1 base short, with 13 bases between. The CDR3 is made up of 16 amino acids. In germline, CDR1 is LGHNA, CDR2 YSLEER. CDR3 in amino acids: CASSQDLGGSSYEQYF. CDR3 DNA sequence: TGCGCCAGCAGCCAAGATCTTGGGGGGTCATCCTACGAGCAGTACTTC.

V gene TRBV11-3 combines with J gene TRBJ2-2, with D possibly matching TRBD2 (5 bases). Germline values: CDR1 SGHNT, CDR2 YENEEA. The CDR3 totals 14 residues. V lost 5 bases and J 5 bases, leaving 12 bases between the germline ends. As DNA, the CDR3 is TGTGCCAGCAGCCAAGAGGGAGCTACCGGGGAGCTGTTTTTT. Amino acid sequence: CASSQEGATGELFF.

The chain has TRBV2 and TRBJ1-5; 11 bases are shared with TRBD1. Trimming took 4 bases from V and 2 from J; bases not matched to a gene: 4. Germline lookup yields CDR1 SNHLY and CDR2 FYNNEI. The CDR3 is 16 residues long. CDR3 in amino acids: CASSGLGQGGNQPQHF. Written as DNA, the CDR3 is TGTGCCAGCAGTGGCCTGGGACAGGGGGGCAATCAGCCCCAGCATTTT.

This clone has more than one count but fewer than ten. V is TRBV7-2 and J is TRBJ2-3; D gene ambiguous. Germline V gene lookup returns CDR1 SGHTA and CDR2 FQGNSA. The CDR3 is made up of 11 amino acids. Trimming stripped 1 base from V and 11 bases from J, with 7 bases between. This CDR3 reads CASSLGREQYF. In nucleotides, the CDR3 is TGTGCCAGCAGCTTAGGAAGGGAGCAGTATTTT. The variable domain in full, completed from reference TRBV7-2 and TRBJ2-3, reads GAGVSQSPSNKVTEKGKDVELRCDPISGHTALYWYRQSLGQGLEFLIYFQGNSAPDKSGLPSDRFSAERTGGSVSTLTIQRTQQEDSAVYLCASSLGREQYFGPGTRLTVL.

The gene calls are TRBV30 and TRBJ1-5; possibly TRBD1 for D (6 bases). The CDR3 consists of 13 residues. The ends were cut back, 2 bases at V and 7 bases at J, with 12 bases in the middle. The V gene's germline CDR1 is GTSNPN and CDR2 SVGIG (reference sequence). In DNA form, the CDR3 reads TGTGCCTGGAGTCTTAGGGGGGACCAGCCCCAGCATTTT. This sequence encodes CAWSLRGDQPQHF.